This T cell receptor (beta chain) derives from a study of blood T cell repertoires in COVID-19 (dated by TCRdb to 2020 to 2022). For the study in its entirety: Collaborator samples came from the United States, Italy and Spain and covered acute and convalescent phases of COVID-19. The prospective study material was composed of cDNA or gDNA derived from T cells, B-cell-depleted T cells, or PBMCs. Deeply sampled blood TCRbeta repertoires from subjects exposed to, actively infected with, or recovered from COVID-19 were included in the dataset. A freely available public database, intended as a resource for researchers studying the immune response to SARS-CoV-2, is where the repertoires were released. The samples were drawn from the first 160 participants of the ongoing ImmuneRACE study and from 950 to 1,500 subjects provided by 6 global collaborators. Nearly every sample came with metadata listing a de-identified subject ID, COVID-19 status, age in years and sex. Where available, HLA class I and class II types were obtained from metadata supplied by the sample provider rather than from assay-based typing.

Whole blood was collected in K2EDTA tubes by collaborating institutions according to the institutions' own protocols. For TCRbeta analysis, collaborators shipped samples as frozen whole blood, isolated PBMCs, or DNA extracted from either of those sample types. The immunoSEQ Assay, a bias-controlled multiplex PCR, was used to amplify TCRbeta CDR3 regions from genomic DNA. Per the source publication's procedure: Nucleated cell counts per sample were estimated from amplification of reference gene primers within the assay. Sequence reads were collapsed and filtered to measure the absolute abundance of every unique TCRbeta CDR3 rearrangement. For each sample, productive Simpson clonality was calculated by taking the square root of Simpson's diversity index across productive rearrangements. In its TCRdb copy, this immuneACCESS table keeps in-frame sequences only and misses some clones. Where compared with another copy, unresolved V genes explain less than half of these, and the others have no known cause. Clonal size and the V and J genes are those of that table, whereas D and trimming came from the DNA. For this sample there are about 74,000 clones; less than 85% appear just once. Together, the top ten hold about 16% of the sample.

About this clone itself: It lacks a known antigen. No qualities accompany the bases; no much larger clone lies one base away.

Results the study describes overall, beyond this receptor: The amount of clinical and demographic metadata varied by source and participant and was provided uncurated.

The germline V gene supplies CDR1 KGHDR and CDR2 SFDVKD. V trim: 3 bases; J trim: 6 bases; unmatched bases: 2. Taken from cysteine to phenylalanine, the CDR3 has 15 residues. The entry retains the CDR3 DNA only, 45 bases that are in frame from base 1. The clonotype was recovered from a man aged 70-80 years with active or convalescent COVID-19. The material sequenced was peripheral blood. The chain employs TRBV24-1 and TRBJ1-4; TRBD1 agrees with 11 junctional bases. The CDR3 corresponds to CATSDPGQGDEKLFF. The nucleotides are TGTGCCACCAGTGATCCGGGACAGGGGGATGAAAAACTGTTTTTT.